What follows are 11 T cell receptor beta chains derived from one specimen sequenced in a study of Ad26.COV2.S vaccination and SARS-CoV-2 variants. Treatment noted: around 19 received Ad26.COV2.S at low or high dose, single or two shots; a few received placebo; per-sample allocation not given. After the first vaccine or placebo injection, samples were drawn on day 63. The assay was immunoSEQ multiplex PCR, and TCRdb's table has in-frame clones only and misses some. The sample lists hundreds of thousands of clones, 88% occurring once. The source was peripheral blood, collected in a trial of Ad26.COV2.S vaccine versus placebo. The source is a person between 18 and 59 years old who received the Ad26.COV2.S COVID-19 vaccine or a placebo.

The chain combines TRBV15 with TRBJ2-1; TRBD2 aligns across 7 bases. There are 15 residues in the CDR3. V lost 0 bases, J lost 10 bases, and 9 bases stayed unmatched. Germline V CDR1 and CDR2: LNHNV, YYDKDF (reference sequence). The CDR3 here is CATSRDTGLPLEQFF. In nucleotides, the CDR3 is TGTGCCACCAGCAGAGATACGGGACTACCCCTAGAGCAGTTCTTC.

The V gene is TRBV11-2, the J gene TRBJ2-7; no firm D call. V lost 1 base, J lost 3 bases, and 13 bases lay in between. This CDR3 is 15 amino acids long. Per germline, CDR1 SGHAT and CDR2 FQNNGV. The CDR3 coding sequence is TGTGCCAGCAGCTTAGGGGTAACAGATCGCTACGAGCAGTACTTC. Its protein product is CASSLGVTDRYEQYF.

This CDR3 reads CASSLTLAGSGELFF. The CDR3 DNA sequence: TGCGCCAGCAGCTTGACACTAGCGGGGTCCGGGGAGCTGTTTTTT. V is TRBV5-1 and J is TRBJ2-2; 10 nucleotides match TRBD2. The junction had 3 bases not matched to a gene; V was cut back by 1 base and J by 6 bases. CDR3 size: 15 residues. Germline assignment: CDR1 SGHRS and CDR2 YFSETQ.

V is TRBV2 and J is TRBJ2-1; a weak D match, TRBD2 (6 bases). Germline loops: CDR1 SNHLY, CDR2 FYNNEI. Trimming removed 8 bases from V and 0 bases from J, with 14 bases in between. CDR3 length: 15 residues. Here the CDR3 reads CASLRGMSSYNEQFF. The CDR3 DNA is TGTGCCAGCCTGCGGGGAATGAGCTCCTACAATGAGCAGTTCTTC.

V gene TRBV4-3 combines with J gene TRBJ2-7; unclear D gene. Per germline, CDR1 LGHNA and CDR2 YSLEER. The CDR3 loop spans 15 amino acids. V was cut by 2 bases and J by 1 base, with 12 bases left in between. The CDR3 DNA reads as TGCGCCAGCAGCCAAACCTTGATAGGGTCCTACGAGCAGTACTTC. Protein: CASSQTLIGSYEQYF.

This clone occurred once. The J gene is TRBJ1-4, the V gene TRBV7-9; D uncertain. V lost 5 bases, J lost 4 bases, and 11 bases lay in between. CDR1 and CDR2 (germline): SEHNR, FQNEAQ (reference sequence). The CDR3 loop spans 14 amino acids. As DNA, the CDR3 is TGTGCCAGCAGCCCTTGGTCGGGTAATGAAAAACTGTTTTTT. Its translation is CASSPWSGNEKLFF.

This clone has more than one count but fewer than ten. The gene calls are TRBV6-5 and TRBJ1-1; TRBD1 is a possible D gene (5 bases). This CDR3 region has 14 residues. Trimming took 4 bases from V and 5 from J, leaving 14 bases between them. Per germline, CDR1 MNHEY and CDR2 SVGAGI. The CDR3 nucleotides are TGTGCCAGCAGTTGGGCGTCGGGGGAGACTGAAGCTTTCTTT. It is translated as CASSWASGETEAFF.

The V call is TRBV27, the J call TRBJ2-3, with TRBD2 as a possible D gene (5 bases). This CDR3 spans 15 amino acids. V dropped 2 bases and J dropped 1 base, with 10 bases sitting between them. Germline-derived CDR1 and CDR2 are MNHEY and SMNVEV (reference sequence). DNA of the CDR3: TGTGCCAGCAGTTTAGACGGGGAAGGCACAGATACGCAGTATTTT. This translates into CASSLDGEGTDTQYF.

This clone has more than one count but fewer than ten. This chain joins TRBV7-9 and TRBJ1-4; D is ambiguous. CDR3 length: 13 residues. The germline gives CDR1 SEHNR, CDR2 FQNEAQ (reference sequence). The ends were cut back, 10 bases at V and 6 bases at J, with 15 bases in the middle. The CDR3 bases are TGTGCCACCCGAATGAGTCTTGATGAAAAACTGTTTTTT. This encodes CATRMSLDEKLFF.

This clone appeared a single time. This chain links TRBV18 with TRBJ1-1, with 11 bases lining up with TRBD1. Looked up from germline, CDR1 is KGHSH and CDR2 is LQKENI. The CDR3 is 14 residues long. Trimming cost V 3 bases and J 11 bases; bases outside gene matches: 8. CDR3 sequence reads: CASSPPGQGVRAFF. DNA of the CDR3: TGTGCCAGCTCACCGCCGGGACAGGGGGTCCGGGCTTTCTTT.

The chain carries TRBV9 and TRBJ2-1; D is undetermined. The germline V gene encodes CDR1 SGDLS and CDR2 YYNGEE. With 4 bases removed from V and 6 bases from J, the gap between germline ends came to 14 bases. The CDR3 contains 14 residues. CDR3 in amino acids: CASSPRSAPNEQFF. CDR3 coding DNA: TGTGCCAGCAGCCCCCGATCCGCCCCCAATGAGCAGTTCTTC.